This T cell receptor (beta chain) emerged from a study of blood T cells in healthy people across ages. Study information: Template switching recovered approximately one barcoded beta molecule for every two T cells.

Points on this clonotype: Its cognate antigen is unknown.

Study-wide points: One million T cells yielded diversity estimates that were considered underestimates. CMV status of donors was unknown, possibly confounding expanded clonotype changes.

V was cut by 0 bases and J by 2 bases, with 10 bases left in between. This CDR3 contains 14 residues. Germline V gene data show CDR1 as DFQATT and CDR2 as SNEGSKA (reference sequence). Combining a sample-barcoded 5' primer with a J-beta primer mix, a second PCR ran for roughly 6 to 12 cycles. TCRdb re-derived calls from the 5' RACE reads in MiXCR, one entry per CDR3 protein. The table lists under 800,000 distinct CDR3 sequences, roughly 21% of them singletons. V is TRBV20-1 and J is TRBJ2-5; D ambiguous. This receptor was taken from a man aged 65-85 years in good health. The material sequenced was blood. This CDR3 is CSARDFGRQETQYF. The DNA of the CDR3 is TGCAGTGCTAGAGATTTCGGGCGGCAAGAGACCCAGTACTTC.